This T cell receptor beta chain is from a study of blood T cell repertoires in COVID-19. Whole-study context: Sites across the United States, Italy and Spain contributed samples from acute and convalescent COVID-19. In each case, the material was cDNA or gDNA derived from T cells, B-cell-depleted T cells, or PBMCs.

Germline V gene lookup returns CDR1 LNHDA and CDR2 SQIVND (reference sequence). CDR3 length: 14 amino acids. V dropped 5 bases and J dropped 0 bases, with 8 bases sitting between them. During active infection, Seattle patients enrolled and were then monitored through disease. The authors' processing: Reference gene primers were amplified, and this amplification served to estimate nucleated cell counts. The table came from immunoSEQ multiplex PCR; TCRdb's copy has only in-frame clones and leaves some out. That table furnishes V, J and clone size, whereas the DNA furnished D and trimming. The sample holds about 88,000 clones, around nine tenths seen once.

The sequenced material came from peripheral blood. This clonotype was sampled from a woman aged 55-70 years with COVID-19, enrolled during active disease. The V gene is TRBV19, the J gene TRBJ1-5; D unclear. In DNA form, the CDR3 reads TGTGCCAGTAGTGTTCGCTATAGCAATCAGCCCCAGCATTTT. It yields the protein CASSVRYSNQPQHF.